These 23 T cell receptor beta chains were all obtained from the same sample, sequenced in a study of blood T cell repertoires in COVID-19 (dated by TCRdb to about 2020). Libraries came from the immunoSEQ multiplex PCR assay. TCRdb's version of the immuneACCESS table is confined to in-frame rearrangements and falls short of the full clone set. An unresolved V gene accounts for under half of the shortfall where checked; the remainder is of unknown origin. The sample has about 200,000 clones on record, roughly 80% of them singletons. The top ten constitute approximately 10% of the sample. Sequences were obtained from PBMCs or T cells enriched from blood (not recorded which). The receptors originated from a middle-aged man who had recovered from COVID-19.

V and J are TRBV5-1 and TRBJ2-3; 7 bases agree with TRBD1. Germline CDR1 SGHRS, CDR2 YFSETQ. The CDR3 spans 17 residues. With V trimmed by 3 bases and J by 1 base, 11 bases remained unmatched. CDR3 amino acids: CASSSPSGGEGTDTQYF. The CDR3 coding sequence is TGCGCCAGCAGCTCCCCGTCAGGGGGAGAGGGCACAGATACGCAGTATTTT. Full variable domain (outside the CDR3, taken from reference TRBV5-1 and TRBJ2-3): KAGVTQTPRYLIKTRGQQVTLSCSPISGHRSVSWYQQTPGQGLQFLFEYFSETQRNKGNFPGRFSGRQFSNSRSEMNVSTLELGDSALYLCASSSPSGGEGTDTQYFGPGTRLTVL.

This clone appeared a few times. V usage is TRBV7-2 and J usage is TRBJ1-4; the match to TRBD1 covers 8 bases. V trimming: 0 bases; J trimming: 12 bases; junction bases outside the gene matches: 9. The CDR3 runs to 15 residues. Per the germline V gene, CDR1 is SGHTA and CDR2 is FQGNSA. CDR3 DNA: TGTGCCAGCAGCTTAGCCCTAGGACAGGGCGGGGAACTGTTTTTT. It yields the protein CASSLALGQGGELFF.

The chain has TRBV28 and TRBJ2-1, with 10 bases aligning to TRBD2. CDR1 is MDHEN and CDR2 is SYDVKM in the germline V gene. V lost 7 bases to trimming and J lost 9 bases; unmatched junction nucleotides: 12. The CDR3 has 15 amino acids. The CDR3 here is CASIQSSGSVAEQFF. The CDR3 nucleotides read TGTGCCAGCATTCAATCTAGCGGGAGCGTCGCTGAGCAGTTCTTC.

This chain links TRBV9 with TRBJ1-1; D is possibly TRBD1 (5 bases). Trimming took 4 bases from V and 1 from J, leaving 14 bases between them. Germline V gene data show CDR1 as SGDLS and CDR2 as YYNGEE. The CDR3 is 15 amino acids. The CDR3 DNA reads TGTGCCAGCAGCCCGCGGGGGAATCGGAACACTGAAGCTTTCTTT. It specifies CASSPRGNRNTEAFF.

This chain joins TRBV9 and TRBJ1-3; no firm D call. CDR3 size: 15 residues. Trimming removed 1 base from V and 3 bases from J, with 11 bases in between. Germline CDR1 reads SGDLS; CDR2 reads YYNGEE. In DNA, the CDR3 is TGTGCCAGCAGCGTATCGGCGGACTTTGGAAACACCATATATTTT. Its translation is CASSVSADFGNTIYF. The variable domain in full, completed from reference TRBV9 and TRBJ1-3, reads DSGVTQTPKHLITATGQRVTLRCSPRSGDLSVYWYQQSLDQGLQFLIQYYNGEERAKGNILERFSAQQFPDLHSELNLSSLELGDSALYFCASSVSADFGNTIYFGEGSWLTVV.

The chain has TRBV19 and TRBJ1-5, with D perhaps TRBD1 (6 bases). Trimming removed 1 base from V and 5 bases from J, with 18 bases in between. The germline V gene encodes CDR1 LNHDA and CDR2 SQIVND (reference sequence). The CDR3 has 17 residues. Here the CDR3 DNA reads TGTGCCAGTAGTATAGGGGGGGGCCTTTCAGGTTATCAGCCCCAGCATTTT. This gives the protein CASSIGGGLSGYQPQHF.

The sample holds one count of this clone. V is TRBV10-3 and J is TRBJ1-1; 7 bases align to TRBD1. J lost 1 base, V lost 7 bases, and 6 bases had no gene match. CDR3 length equals 14 residues. The germline V gene has CDR1 ENHRY and CDR2 SYGVKD. CDR3 loop: CAITSGTENTEAFF. CDR3 bases: TGTGCCATCACGTCCGGGACAGAGAACACTGAAGCTTTCTTT.

A single count supports this clone. The V call is TRBV5-6, the J call TRBJ1-2, with 8 bases identical to TRBD1. CDR1 and CDR2 (germline): SGHDT, YYEEEE. Unmatched junction bases numbered 9, after V lost 4 bases and J lost 7 bases. The CDR3 extends over 14 amino acids. CDR3 amino acids: CASSRTGTGSGYTF. The DNA of the CDR3 is TGTGCCAGCAGCCGAACCGGGACAGGAAGTGGCTACACCTTC. Full variable domain (remainder filled in from reference TRBV5-6 and TRBJ1-2): DAGVTQSPTHLIKTRGQQVTLRCSPKSGHDTVSWYQQALGQGPQFIFQYYEEEERQRGNFPDRFSGHQFPNYSSELNVNALLLGDSALYLCASSRTGTGSGYTFGSGTRLTVV.

The chain uses TRBV29-1 and TRBJ1-2; TRBD1 is a possible D gene (5 bases). The V end lost 4 bases, the J end lost 2 bases, and 20 bases lay between the germline ends. CDR3 length: 16 amino acids. Germline loops: CDR1 SQVTM, CDR2 ANQGSEA. The DNA of the CDR3 is TGCAGCGTTGTAGGGGCTCCCCGGAAGAAGAACTATGGCTACACCTTC. It yields the protein CSVVGAPRKKNYGYTF.

V gene TRBV6-5 combines with J gene TRBJ1-2, with 9 bases aligning to TRBD1. V gave up 6 bases and J gave up 4 bases; unmatched junction bases: 6. The CDR3 loop spans 14 amino acids. CDR1 is MNHEY, CDR2 SVGAGI, per germline. The CDR3 is CASRRDREVYGYTF. The CDR3 DNA sequence: TGTGCCAGCAGACGGGACAGGGAGGTCTATGGCTACACCTTC.

This clone was observed once. The rearrangement links TRBV4-3 to TRBJ2-5, with TRBD2 identical over 14 bases. Unmatched junction bases numbered 8, after V lost 0 bases and J lost 2 bases. The V gene's germline CDR1 is LGHNA and CDR2 YSLEER. There are 19 residues in the CDR3. The CDR3 coding sequence is TGCGCCAGCAGCCAAGACGGACTAGCGGGAGGTGGGTTTCAAGAGACCCAGTACTTC. Translating gives CASSQDGLAGGGFQETQYF.

The chain uses TRBV5-6 and TRBJ1-2; 7 bases map to TRBD1. V gave up 3 bases and J gave up 2 bases; unmatched junction bases: 4. The CDR3 sequence is 14 residues long. Per the germline V gene, CDR1 is SGHDT and CDR2 is YYEEEE. The CDR3 loop is CASSSETGNYGYTF. CDR3 in DNA: TGTGCCAGCAGCTCGGAGACAGGGAACTATGGCTACACCTTC.

The chain is built from TRBV19 and TRBJ1-1, with a possible D match to TRBD1 (5 bases). Between the trimmed V and J ends, which lost 5 bases and 5 bases, there was a span of 15 bases. The CDR3 runs to 14 residues. CDR1 and CDR2 from the germline V gene are LNHDA and SQIVND (reference sequence). The CDR3 coding sequence is TGTGCCAGTAGTCCTTCGGGGGGGATAACTGAAGCTTTCTTT. Its protein product is CASSPSGGITEAFF.

The chain is built from TRBV7-2 and TRBJ2-5; TRBD2 agrees at 12 bases. V lost 1 base and J lost 4; bases outside the gene matches: 1. Germline V gene lookup returns CDR1 SGHTA and CDR2 FQGNSA. This CDR3 has 15 residues. CDR3 nucleotide sequence: TGTGCCAGCAGCTTAGGGGGACTAGCGGGAGAGACCCAGTACTTC. As protein: CASSLGGLAGETQYF. Full variable domain (missing parts from reference TRBV7-2 and TRBJ2-5): GAGVSQSPSNKVTEKGKDVELRCDPISGHTALYWYRQSLGQGLEFLIYFQGNSAPDKSGLPSDRFSAERTGGSVSTLTIQRTQQEDSAVYLCASSLGGLAGETQYFGPGTRLLVL.

The chain is built from TRBV4-3 and TRBJ2-5, with D tentatively TRBD1 (6 bases). Germline V lookup: CDR1 LGHNA, CDR2 YSLEER. CDR3 length equals 19 residues. Trimming cost V 0 bases and J 0 bases, with 20 bases left between them. This CDR3 is CASSQDVGPGQADQETQYF. The CDR3 DNA follows: TGCGCCAGCAGCCAAGACGTAGGACCGGGACAAGCCGACCAAGAGACCCAGTACTTC.

The V call is TRBV24-1, the J call TRBJ1-2; tentative D call: TRBD1 (5 bases). Per the germline V gene, CDR1 is KGHDR and CDR2 is SFDVKD. V was cut by 1 base and J by 7 bases, with 18 bases left in between. This CDR3 is 16 amino acids long. Here the CDR3 reads CATSDFTDSDIAGYTF. For the CDR3, the DNA is TGTGCCACCAGTGATTTTACAGACAGCGACATTGCTGGCTACACCTTC.

The chain uses TRBV2 and TRBJ1-2; D call uncertain. Trimming shortened V by 3 bases and J by 5 bases, and 13 bases separated the two germline ends. CDR3 length equals 14 residues. CDR1 SNHLY and CDR2 FYNNEI come from the germline V gene. Here the CDR3 reads CASSESPRKYGYTF. CDR3 in DNA: TGTGCCAGCAGTGAGTCGCCGCGTAAATATGGCTACACCTTC.

There are many counts of this clone. This sequence joins TRBV7-2 and TRBJ2-7; the match to TRBD2 covers 12 bases. The CDR3 extends over 15 amino acids. The ends lost 5 bases at V and 7 bases at J; junction bases unmatched: 9. Germline V gene sequence: CDR1 SGHTA, CDR2 FQGNSA. For the CDR3, the DNA is TGTGCCAGCAGCCCCAGACTAGCGGGAGATAGGGAGCAGTACTTC. Its protein is CASSPRLAGDREQYF.

This rearrangement joins TRBV29-1 to TRBJ2-1, with D possibly being TRBD1 (5 bases). Trimming took off 8 bases at V and 3 bases at J, with 8 bases between the two ends. In germline, CDR1 is SQVTM, CDR2 ANQGSEA. This CDR3 has 11 amino acids. As DNA, the CDR3 is TGCAGCTCGACAGACTACAATGAGCAGTTCTTC. Translating it yields CSSTDYNEQFF.

The V gene is TRBV18, the J gene TRBJ1-1; D is possibly TRBD1 (5 bases). This CDR3 comprises 14 residues. Trimming took off 2 bases at V and 3 bases at J, with 10 bases between the two ends. CDR1 KGHSH and CDR2 LQKENI come from the germline V gene. The chain's CDR3 is CASSPGSGDTEAFF. The CDR3 DNA is TGTGCCAGCTCACCAGGGTCGGGGGACACTGAAGCTTTCTTT.

This clone was counted once. Relative to the germline gene, one junction end is altered; a read error may explain this. This rearrangement joins TRBV7-7 to TRBJ2-1; D may correspond to TRBD1 or TRBD2 (5 bases each). The CDR3 extends over 12 amino acids. Germline V gene sequence: CDR1 SSHAT, CDR2 FNYEAQ (reference sequence). CDR3 loop: CASSLEGNEQFF. CDR3 bases: TGTGCTAGCAGCTTAGAGGGGAATGAGCAGTTCTTC.

Concerning this clone itself: Germline and junction disagree at one end, which may indicate a read error. The V and J genes are TRBV19 and TRBJ1-2; a weak D match, TRBD1 (5 bases). The length of the CDR3 is 13 residues. Germline V gene data show CDR1 as LNHDA and CDR2 as SQIVND (reference sequence). CDR3 sequence: CASSLEDKEGYTF. CDR3 in DNA: TGTGCCAGTAGTCTAGAGGACAAAGAAGGCTACACCTTC.

The rearrangement joins TRBV7-6 to TRBJ2-3; TRBD2 aligns across 13 bases. Unmatched junction bases numbered 9, after V lost 0 bases and J lost 6 bases. The CDR3 length is 18 residues. Germline assignment: CDR1 SGHVS and CDR2 FNYEAQ. This CDR3 is CASSLAGLAGPRRDTQYF. DNA of the CDR3: TGTGCCAGCAGCTTAGCGGGACTAGCGGGACCCAGGCGGGATACGCAGTATTTT.